The rows below give T cell receptor beta chains drawn from one sample of a study of T-cell memory formation after mild COVID-19. TCRdb reprocessed the 5' RACE reads with MiXCR, giving one entry per CDR3 protein. The data contain some 450,000 distinct CDR3 sequences, 18% of them seen just once; the ten biggest clones take up 20% to 25%. The sequencing input was PBMCs or a T cell subset sorted from them (not recorded which). The source is a man younger than 30 who had mild COVID-19 (a few samples of this study predate the infection). Cell type and time point are not known. CDR3s include the opening cysteine and the closing phenylalanine or tryptophan. The D gene is left open where the match is weak. Not every row has a clone size; where given, it reads once, few, many or a size class.

j_call d_call clone_size v_call cdr3_aa cdr3_nt
TRBJ1-1 TRBD1 NA TRBV10-3 CATSTGQGNTEAFF TGTGCCACCAGCACGGGACAGGGGAACACTGAAGCTTTCTTT
TRBJ2-3 NA NA TRBV4-2 CASSQGPSRADTQYF TGTGCCAGCAGCCAAGGACCGTCGCGCGCAGATACGCAGTATTTT
TRBJ2-7 NA few TRBV29-1 CSVEVRGPPLYEQYF TGCAGCGTTGAGGTTCGGGGGCCACCTCTCTACGAGCAGTACTTC
TRBJ2-3 TRBD2 NA TRBV5-1 CASSLGLAGRYTDTQYF TGCGCCAGCAGCTTGGGATTAGCGGGGAGATACACAGATACGCAGTATTTT
TRBJ1-2 TRBD1 NA TRBV20-1 CSATYIGREGATGYTF TGCAGTGCCACCTACATTGGGAGGGAGGGGGCTACCGGCTACACCTTC
TRBJ1-1 NA NA TRBV20-1 CRGSTGGDTEAFF TGCAGAGGCTCGACAGGAGGAGACACTGAAGCTTTCTTT
TRBJ2-5 TRBD1 NA TRBV7-2 CASSLETGPGETQYF TGTGCCAGCAGCTTAGAGACAGGGCCAGGAGAGACCCAGTACTTC
TRBJ2-3 NA NA TRBV29-1 CSVQAEAQYF TGCAGCGTTCAGGCCGAGGCGCAGTATTTT
TRBJ1-2 TRBD1 NA TRBV7-8 CASSTRTGAHSRGYTF TGTGCCAGCAGCACTCGGACAGGGGCCCACTCTCGGGGCTACACCTTC
TRBJ1-2 NA NA TRBV20-1 CSAPPFGSLYGYTF TGCAGTGCACCCCCTTTTGGAAGCCTCTATGGCTACACCTTC
TRBJ2-4 NA NA TRBV5-1 CASSLGGRNIQYF TGCGCCAGCAGCTTAGGAGGGCGGAACATTCAGTACTTC
TRBJ1-1 NA NA TRBV27 CASSGGKNTEAFF TGTGCCAGCAGTGGGGGGAAGAACACTGAAGCTTTCTTT
TRBJ1-1 TRBD1 NA TRBV7-6 CASSLNPDRGLVTEAFF TGTGCCAGCAGTCTCAATCCCGACAGGGGTCTCGTCACTGAAGCTTTCTTT
TRBJ2-5 TRBD2 many TRBV9 CASSPRSSSGGAETQYF TGTGCCAGCAGCCCCCGCTCCTCCAGCGGGGGCGCCGAGACCCAGTACTTC
TRBJ1-5 NA NA TRBV6-5 CASSLLWGRNQPQHF TGTGCCAGCAGCCTCCTATGGGGGAGAAATCAGCCCCAGCATTTT
TRBJ1-1 NA NA TRBV7-8 CASSLADLNTEAFF TGTGCCAGCAGCTTAGCTGATCTGAACACTGAAGCTTTCTTT
TRBJ2-3 NA few TRBV6-5 CASSGRRSSSTDTQYF TGTGCCAGCAGTGGGAGGAGGAGTTCTAGCACAGATACGCAGTATTTT
TRBJ1-2 NA NA TRBV7-2 CASSPQTEYSGYTF TGTGCCAGCAGCCCCCAGACAGAGTATTCTGGCTACACCTTC
TRBJ2-3 NA few TRBV6-2/TRBV6-3 CASSYTRADTQYF TGTGCCAGCAGTTACACCCGGGCCGATACGCAGTATTTT
TRBJ1-2 NA NA TRBV7-2 CASSPYGGLTYGYTF TGTGCCAGCAGCCCCTACGGGGGCCTTACCTATGGCTACACCTTC
TRBJ1-3 TRBD1 few TRBV19 CASSRTGKVDGNTIYF TGTGCCAGTAGCCGGACAGGGAAGGTGGATGGAAACACCATATATTTT
TRBJ1-1 NA NA TRBV10-3 CAISESGATEAFF TGTGCCATCAGTGAGTCAGGGGCCACTGAAGCTTTCTTT
TRBJ1-2 NA NA TRBV20-1 CSAGPPGSYGYTF TGCAGTGCAGGGCCCCCAGGGTCCTATGGCTACACCTTC
TRBJ1-2 TRBD1 once TRBV6-2/TRBV6-3 CASSYSTGRGRDGYTF TGTGCCAGCAGTTACTCGACGGGCAGGGGGCGCGACGGCTACACCTTC
TRBJ2-5 NA NA TRBV28 CASSPPSPETQYF TGTGCCAGCAGTCCCCCCAGCCCAGAGACCCAGTACTTC
TRBJ2-4 NA few TRBV3-1 CASSQGVGNIQYF TGTGCCAGCAGCCAAGGGGTCGGAAACATTCAGTACTTC
TRBJ1-3 NA NA TRBV4-3 CATSLGGSGNTIYF TGCGCCACCTCCTTAGGAGGGTCTGGAAACACCATATATTTT
TRBJ2-5 NA NA TRBV24-1 CATSGEVVETQYF TGTGCCACCAGTGGAGAGGTAGTCGAGACCCAGTACTTC
TRBJ2-1 TRBD2 few TRBV12-3/TRBV12-4 CASSPRPSGGANDNEQFF TGTGCCAGCAGCCCCAGGCCTAGCGGGGGGGCGAATGACAATGAGCAGTTCTTC
TRBJ2-7 TRBD2 NA TRBV5-4 CASSGAGGGYEQYF TGTGCCAGCAGCGGAGCGGGGGGAGGCTACGAGCAGTACTTC
TRBJ2-2 NA many TRBV7-3 CASSFGHSNTGELFF TGTGCCAGCAGCTTCGGCCATTCGAACACCGGGGAGCTGTTTTTT
TRBJ2-7 TRBD1 NA TRBV2 CASSEGQGAEQYF TGTGCCAGCAGTGAGGGACAGGGTGCTGAGCAGTACTTC
TRBJ2-7 NA few TRBV29-1 CSVEFGAPYEQYF TGCAGCGTTGAGTTTGGGGCCCCCTACGAGCAGTACTTC
TRBJ2-4 NA few TRBV7-2 CASSVDSKNIQYF TGTGCCAGCAGCGTGGACAGCAAAAACATTCAGTACTTC
TRBJ1-4 TRBD1 NA TRBV7-9 CASSLAAQGAPPTNEKLFF TGTGCCAGCAGCTTAGCGGCGCAGGGGGCGCCCCCAACTAATGAAAAACTGTTTTTT
TRBJ2-7 NA NA TRBV12-3/TRBV12-4 CATGRGKRYEQYF TGTGCAACGGGACGGGGTAAGAGGTACGAGCAGTACTTC
TRBJ1-1 NA NA TRBV5-4 CAIPGPGMGEAFF TGTGCCATCCCGGGCCCCGGAATGGGTGAAGCTTTCTTT